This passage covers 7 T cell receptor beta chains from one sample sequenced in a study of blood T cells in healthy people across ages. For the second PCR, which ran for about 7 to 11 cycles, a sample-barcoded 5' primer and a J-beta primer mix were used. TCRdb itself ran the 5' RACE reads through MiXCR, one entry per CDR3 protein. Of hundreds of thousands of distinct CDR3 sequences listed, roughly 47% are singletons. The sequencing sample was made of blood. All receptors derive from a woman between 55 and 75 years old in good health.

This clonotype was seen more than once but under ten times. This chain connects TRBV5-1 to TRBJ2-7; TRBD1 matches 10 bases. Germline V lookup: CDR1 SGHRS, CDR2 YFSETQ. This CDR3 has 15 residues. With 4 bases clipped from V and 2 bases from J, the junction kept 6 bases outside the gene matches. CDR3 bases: TGCGCCAGCAGCACCGGACAGGGGGATGCCTACGAGCAGTACTTC. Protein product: CASSTGQGDAYEQYF.

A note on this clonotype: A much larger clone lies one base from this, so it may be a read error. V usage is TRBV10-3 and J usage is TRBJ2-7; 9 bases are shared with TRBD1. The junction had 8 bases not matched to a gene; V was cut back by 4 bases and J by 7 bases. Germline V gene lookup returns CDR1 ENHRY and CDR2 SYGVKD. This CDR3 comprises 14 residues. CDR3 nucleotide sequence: TGTGCCATCAGTGCACAGGGGGCCGGGGATGAGCAGTACTTC. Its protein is CAISAQGAGDEQYF.

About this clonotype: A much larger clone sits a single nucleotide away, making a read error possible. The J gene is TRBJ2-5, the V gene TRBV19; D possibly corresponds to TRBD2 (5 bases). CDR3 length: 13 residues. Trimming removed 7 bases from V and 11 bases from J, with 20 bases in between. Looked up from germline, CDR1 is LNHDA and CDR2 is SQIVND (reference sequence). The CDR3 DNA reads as TGTGCCAGTACGGGCGGTACGGGAAGAGAGCAGTACTTC. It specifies CASTGGTGREQYF.

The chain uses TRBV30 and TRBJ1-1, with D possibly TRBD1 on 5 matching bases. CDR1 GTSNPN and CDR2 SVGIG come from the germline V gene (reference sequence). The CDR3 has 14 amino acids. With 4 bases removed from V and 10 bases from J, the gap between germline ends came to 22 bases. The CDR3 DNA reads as TGTGCCTGGAACCTCGACAGTACGGCCTCCGGAGCTTTCTTT. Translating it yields CAWNLDSTASGAFF.

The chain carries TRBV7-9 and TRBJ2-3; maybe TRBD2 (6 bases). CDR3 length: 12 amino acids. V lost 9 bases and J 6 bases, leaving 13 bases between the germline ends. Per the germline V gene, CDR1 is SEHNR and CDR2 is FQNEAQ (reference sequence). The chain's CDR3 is CARHDGGDTQYF. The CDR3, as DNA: TGTGCCAGGCACGACGGAGGGGATACGCAGTATTTT.

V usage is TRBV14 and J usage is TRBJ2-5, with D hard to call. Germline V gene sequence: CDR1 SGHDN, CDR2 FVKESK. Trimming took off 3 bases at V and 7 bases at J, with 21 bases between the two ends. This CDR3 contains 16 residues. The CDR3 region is CASSHILPGLMGTQYF. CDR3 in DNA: TGTGCCAGCAGCCATATCCTCCCAGGTCTGATGGGGACCCAGTACTTC.

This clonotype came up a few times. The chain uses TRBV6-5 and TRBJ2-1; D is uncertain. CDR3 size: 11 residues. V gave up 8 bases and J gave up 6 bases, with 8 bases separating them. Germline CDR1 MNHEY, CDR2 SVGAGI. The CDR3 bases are TGTGCCAGCGGACGTGCCAATGAGCAGTTCTTC. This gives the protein CASGRANEQFF.